The rows below give T cell receptor beta chains drawn from one sample of a study of T cell repertoires in cytomegalovirus infection. One entry per CDR3 protein, called by TCRdb with MiXCR from the reads. The repertoire includes 400,000 to 550,000 distinct CDR3 sequences, roughly 12% of them detected once, and roughly 10% sits in the top ten. Sequencing was performed on PBMCs. These receptors originate from a human donor in good health (CMV status not recorded). Some clones in this sample may be carry-over from other donors' samples. Each CDR3 is given with its conserved first and last residue. A D gene is named only where the DNA matches it firmly. Clone size appears in some rows only: once, few, many, or a class for an expanded clone.

>.|13|TRBJ1-1|many|TRBV20-1
CSARDLKGTEAFF
TGCAGTGCTAGAGATCTGAAGGGCACTGAAGCTTTCTTT
>TRBD2|18|TRBJ2-5|many|TRBV10-3
CAISSGGSGSLAGETQYF
TGTGCCATCAGTTCTGGGGGTAGCGGGAGTCTTGCGGGGGAGACCCAGTACTTC
>TRBD1|14|TRBJ2-2|many|TRBV27
CASRHRGRTGELFF
TGTGCCAGCAGGCACAGGGGACGCACCGGGGAGCTGTTTTTT
>.|17|TRBJ2-1|many|TRBV7-4
CASNYEFRRTADNEQFF
TGTGCCAGCAACTATGAATTTCGGCGGACAGCTGACAATGAGCAGTTCTTC
>TRBD2|18|TRBJ2-1|many|TRBV5-4
CASSLPGLAGGEGNEQFF
TGTGCCAGCAGCTTGCCAGGTTTGGCGGGAGGAGAAGGCAATGAGCAGTTCTTC
>.|17|TRBJ1-1|many|TRBV2
CASSEDPNRRGNTEAFF
TGTGCCAGCAGTGAAGACCCAAATCGTAGGGGGAACACTGAAGCTTTCTTT
>TRBD1|15|TRBJ2-7|.|TRBV3-1
CASSRPGTGHAEQYF
TGTGCCAGCAGCCGCCCCGGGACAGGGCACGCCGAGCAGTACTTC
>.|16|TRBJ2-2|few|TRBV10-3
CAISDPVRGRNGELFF
TGTGCCATCAGTGATCCGGTACGGGGGAGGAACGGGGAGCTGTTTTTT
>.|14|TRBJ2-1|many|TRBV14
CASSLASTYNEQFF
TGTGCCAGCAGCCTCGCCAGCACCTACAATGAGCAGTTCTTC
>.|14|TRBJ1-5|many|TRBV24-1
CATSDSIFAQPQHF
TGTGCCACCAGTGACTCTATTTTCGCTCAGCCCCAGCATTTT
>.|12|TRBJ2-1|.|TRBV7-2
CAISEGIGEQFF
TGTGCCATCTCAGAGGGAATTGGTGAGCAGTTCTTC
>.|13|TRBJ1-1|few|TRBV29-1
CSVEVLSGAEAFF
TGCAGCGTTGAGGTTTTAAGTGGGGCTGAAGCTTTCTTT
>TRBD2|14|TRBJ2-5|many|TRBV7-9
CASSFLRERETQYF
TGTGCCAGCAGCTTTTTGCGGGAGAGGGAGACCCAGTACTTC
>.|12|TRBJ1-4|many|TRBV11-2
CASSLNGGKLFF
TGTGCCAGCAGCTTAAACGGGGGAAAACTGTTTTTT
>.|17|TRBJ2-2|few|TRBV20-1
CSARDLLGGANTGELFF
TGCAGTGCTAGGGACCTACTGGGCGGGGCGAACACCGGGGAGCTGTTTTTT
>.|14|TRBJ2-3|.|TRBV19
CASSIQGSADTQYF
TGTGCCAGTAGTATACAGGGCTCTGCGGATACGCAGTATTTT
>.|16|TRBJ2-5|many|TRBV7-8
CASSLMAAGGGETQYF
TGTGCCAGCAGCTTAATGGCGGCCGGGGGCGGAGAGACCCAGTACTTC
>TRBD2|11|TRBJ2-1|many|TRBV12-3/TRBV12-4
CASSRTSGQFF
TGTGCCAGCAGCCGGACTAGTGGGCAGTTCTTC
>.|15|TRBJ2-3|.|TRBV5-1
CASSFLPGSTDTQYF
TGCGCCAGCAGCTTCCTCCCCGGGAGCACAGATACGCAGTATTTT
>.|17|TRBJ2-2|.|TRBV5-3
CARSFSCQGEGGGELFF
TGTGCCAGAAGCTTCTCATGTCAGGGAGAAGGTGGCGGGGAGCTGTTTTTT
>.|15|TRBJ2-7|many|TRBV20-1
CSARDPKGPSYEQYF
TGCAGTGCTAGAGATCCGAAAGGACCCTCCTACGAGCAGTACTTC
>.|13|TRBJ2-5|many|TRBV19
CASRGYRQETQYF
TGTGCCAGTAGAGGCTATAGGCAAGAGACCCAGTACTTC
>.|17|TRBJ2-6|many|TRBV7-2
CASSSTDTSSGANVLTF
TGTGCCAGCAGCTCCACGGACACGAGCTCTGGGGCCAACGTCCTGACTTTC
>.|12|TRBJ2-4|many|TRBV27
CASSLRGGKQYF
TGTGCCAGCAGTTTACGGGGCGGGAAACAGTACTTC
>.|12|TRBJ2-2|many|TRBV10-3
CAIRGDTGELFF
TGTGCCATCAGGGGGGACACCGGGGAGCTGTTTTTT
>TRBD1|15|TRBJ2-1|once|TRBV20-1
CSATGQSRLYNEQFF
TGCAGTGCCACGGGACAGAGCCGACTATACAATGAGCAGTTCTTC
>.|14|TRBJ2-2|few|TRBV14
CASSSGERTGELFF
TGTGCCAGCAGTTCGGGGGAGCGGACCGGGGAGCTGTTTTTT
>.|15|TRBJ1-5|.|TRBV15
CATSRDRTWDQPQHF
TGTGCCACCAGCAGAGATCGGACCTGGGATCAGCCCCAGCATTTT
>TRBD1|17|TRBJ1-1|many|TRBV6-2/TRBV6-3
CASSSVPGGSWKTEAFF
TGTGCCAGCAGTTCCGTACCAGGGGGCAGTTGGAAGACTGAAGCTTTCTTT
>TRBD1|15|TRBJ2-7|few|TRBV3-1
CASSRPGQGTYEQYF
TGTGCCAGCAGCCGACCGGGACAGGGAACCTACGAGCAGTACTTC
>.|13|TRBJ1-5|.|TRBV6-6
CAHRLDSDRPQHF
TGTGCCCACCGTTTGGACAGCGACCGGCCCCAGCATTTT
>.|15|TRBJ1-4|.|TRBV5-4
CATSRRTDGNEKLFF
TGTGCCACCTCCCGCCGAACAGACGGAAATGAAAAACTGTTTTTT
>.|14|TRBJ2-3|.|TRBV20-1
CSAPQGSSTDTQYF
TGCAGTGCTCCCCAGGGCTCTAGCACAGATACGCAGTATTTT
>TRBD1|15|TRBJ2-1|many|TRBV7-2
CASSLGTGGHNEQFF
TGTGCCAGCAGCCTCGGGACAGGGGGGCATAATGAGCAGTTCTTC
>TRBD1|17|TRBJ2-7|.|TRBV20-1
CSARVRTPRDRDYEQYF
TGCAGTGCTAGAGTTCGCACACCTCGGGACAGGGACTACGAGCAGTACTTC
>.|14|TRBJ1-1|many|TRBV7-6
CASRRTEGYTEAFF
TGTGCCAGCAGGCGGACGGAGGGTTATACTGAAGCTTTCTTT
>TRBD2|15|TRBJ2-7|many|TRBV5-1
CASSLNGLVSYEQYF
TGCGCCAGCAGCTTGAATGGACTAGTCTCCTACGAGCAGTACTTC
>TRBD1|16|TRBJ2-1|many|TRBV6-2/TRBV6-3
CASSYSHRGSFDEQFF
TGTGCCAGCAGTTACTCGCACAGGGGAAGTTTCGATGAGCAGTTCTTC
>.|14|TRBJ1-2|many|TRBV7-2
CASSVDRYYYGYTF
TGTGCCAGCAGCGTAGACAGATACTACTATGGCTACACCTTC
>.|14|TRBJ1-2|.|TRBV20-1
CSARLPGASHGYTF
TGCAGTGCTAGATTACCGGGGGCCAGCCATGGCTACACCTTC
>.|14|TRBJ2-7|many|TRBV6-5
CASSYIRGTYEQYF
TGTGCCAGCAGTTACATAAGGGGCACCTACGAGCAGTACTTC
>.|14|TRBJ2-2|many|TRBV11-2
CASSLVERTGELFF
TGTGCCAGCAGCTTAGTGGAGCGTACCGGGGAGCTGTTTTTT
>.|15|TRBJ1-1|many|TRBV5-1
CASSLSGQPNTEAFF
TGCGCCAGCAGCTTGAGTGGTCAGCCGAACACTGAAGCTTTCTTT
>TRBD1|16|TRBJ1-1|many|TRBV11-2
CASSSIGGRGDTEAFF
TGTGCCAGCAGCTCGATAGGGGGCAGGGGAGACACTGAAGCTTTCTTT
>TRBD1|17|TRBJ2-6|.|TRBV7-9
CASRSSTGGAGANVLTF
TGTGCCAGCAGATCGTCAACAGGGGGCGCTGGGGCCAACGTCCTGACTTTC
>.|13|TRBJ1-5|many|TRBV29-1
CSVAFRVDQPQHF
TGCAGCGTTGCATTCAGGGTGGATCAGCCCCAGCATTTT
>TRBD2|15|TRBJ2-1|many|TRBV12-3/TRBV12-4
CASSEQREGYNEQFF
TGTGCCAGCAGTGAACAGCGGGAGGGTTACAATGAGCAGTTCTTC
>.|14|TRBJ2-1|.|TRBV3-1
CATGGGGAYNEQFF
TGTGCCACCGGGGGCGGGGGAGCTTACAATGAGCAGTTCTTC
>.|13|TRBJ2-7|many|TRBV7-8
CASSLPGLYEQYF
TGTGCCAGCAGCCTCCCGGGGCTCTACGAGCAGTACTTC
>TRBD1|15|TRBJ1-5|many|TRBV4-2
CASSQGQGGGQPQHF
TGTGCCAGCAGCCAAGGACAGGGCGGAGGCCAGCCCCAGCATTTT
>.|14|TRBJ1-4|many|TRBV28
CASSLWGGNEKLFF
TGTGCCAGCAGTTTGTGGGGGGGGAATGAAAAACTGTTTTTT
>TRBD1|15|TRBJ2-5|few|TRBV15
CATSRDSGGQETQYF
TGTGCCACCAGCAGAGATTCAGGGGGACAAGAGACCCAGTACTTC
>.|16|TRBJ1-2|many|TRBV4-2
CASSQSLDQTNYGYTF
TGTGCCAGCAGCCAATCCCTGGACCAGACCAACTATGGCTACACCTTC
>TRBD2|19|TRBJ2-1|many|TRBV14
CASSRSTSGASPLYNEQFF
TGTGCCAGCAGTCGGTCGACTAGCGGGGCTTCCCCCCTCTACAATGAGCAGTTCTTC